This entry concerns a single T cell receptor beta chain. Antigen unknown. This sample stems from a study of T cell repertoires in cytomegalovirus infection. TCRdb processed the reads anew with MiXCR; each CDR3 protein has one entry. The table includes approximately 990,000 distinct CDR3 sequences, approximately 30% detected once. This CDR3 comprises 14 residues. Trimming cost V 5 bases and J 4 bases, with 14 bases left between them. Germline V gives CDR1 MNHEY, CDR2 SVGAGI. The chain uses TRBV6-5 and TRBJ1-1; D gene uncertain. This sample comprised cultured CD8+ T cells from PBMCs, obtained from culture after CMV antigen stimulation. This TCR was sampled from a human donor in good health (CMV status not recorded). Some clones in this sample may be carry-over from other donors' samples. Here the CDR3 DNA reads TGTGCCAGCAGTCCCGGTGAAGTACGCACTGAAGCTTTCTTT. Translating gives CASSPGEVRTEAFF.